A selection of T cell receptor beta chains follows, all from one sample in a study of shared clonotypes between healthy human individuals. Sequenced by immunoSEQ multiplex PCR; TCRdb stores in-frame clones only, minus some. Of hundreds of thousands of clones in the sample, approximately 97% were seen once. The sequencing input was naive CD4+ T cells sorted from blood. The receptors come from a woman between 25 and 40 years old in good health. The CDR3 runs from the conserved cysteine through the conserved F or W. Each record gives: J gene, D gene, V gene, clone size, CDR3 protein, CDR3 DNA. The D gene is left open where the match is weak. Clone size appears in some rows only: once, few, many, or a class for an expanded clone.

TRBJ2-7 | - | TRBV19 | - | CASSIGGTGSVREQYF | TGTGCCAGTAGTATAGGAGGTACCGGCTCAGTGCGCGAGCAGTACTTC
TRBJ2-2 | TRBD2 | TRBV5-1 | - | CASSWTPSGSTGELFF | TGCGCCAGCAGCTGGACTCCCAGCGGGAGCACCGGGGAGCTGTTTTTT
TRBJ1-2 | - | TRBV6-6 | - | CASSYRRREGYGYTF | TGTGCCAGCAGTTACCGCAGGCGAGAGGGCTATGGCTACACCTTC
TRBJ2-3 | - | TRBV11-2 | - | CASSLDRRRTDTQYF | TGTGCCAGCAGCCTAGACCGGCGGCGCACGGATACGCAGTATTTT
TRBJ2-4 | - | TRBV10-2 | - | CASSHTGLPLAKNIQYF | TGCGCCAGCAGTCACACGGGACTGCCCCTAGCCAAAAACATTCAGTACTTC
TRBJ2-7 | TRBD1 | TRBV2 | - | CASSEGGQVDEQYF | TGTGCCAGCAGTGAGGGGGGACAGGTGGACGAGCAGTACTTC
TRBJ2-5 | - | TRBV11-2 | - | CASSLLGGRETQYF | TGTGCCAGCAGCTTATTGGGAGGAAGGGAGACCCAGTACTTC
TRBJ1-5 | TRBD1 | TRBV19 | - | CASSIPPRGPETSNQPQHF | TGTGCCAGTAGTATTCCTCCCAGGGGGCCAGAAACAAGCAATCAGCCCCAGCATTTT
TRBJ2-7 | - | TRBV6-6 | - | CASSYATGREQYF | TGTGCCAGCAGTTACGCCACAGGGCGCGAGCAGTACTTC
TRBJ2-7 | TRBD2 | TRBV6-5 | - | CASRRLAGESEQYF | TGTGCCAGCAGACGCTTAGCGGGAGAATCCGAGCAGTACTTC
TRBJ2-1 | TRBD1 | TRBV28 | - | CASSFSRGLNEQFF | TGTGCCAGCAGTTTTTCCAGGGGGCTAAATGAGCAGTTCTTC
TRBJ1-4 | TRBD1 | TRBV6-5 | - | CASSYEGGRKLFF | TGTGCCAGCAGTTATGAAGGGGGCCGAAAACTGTTTTTT
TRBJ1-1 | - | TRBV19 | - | CASSILGNTEAFF | TGTGCCAGTAGTATTCTCGGGAACACTGAAGCTTTCTTT
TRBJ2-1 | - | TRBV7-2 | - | CASSLVLFRAGQPDNEQFF | TGTGCCAGCAGCTTAGTTTTATTTCGTGCGGGCCAACCGGACAATGAGCAGTTCTTC
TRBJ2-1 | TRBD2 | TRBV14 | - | CASSQGTSSYNEQFF | TGTGCCAGCAGCCAAGGGACTAGTTCCTACAATGAGCAGTTCTTC
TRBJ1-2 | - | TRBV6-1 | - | CASSGRQSNYGYTF | TGTGCCAGCAGTGGCCGACAGAGTAACTATGGCTACACCTTC
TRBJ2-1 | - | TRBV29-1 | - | CSGSFRGERNEQFF | TGCAGCGGATCCTTTAGGGGAGAACGCAATGAGCAGTTCTTC
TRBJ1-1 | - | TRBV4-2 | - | CASSQVALMNTEAFF | TGTGCCAGCAGCCAAGTTGCGTTAATGAACACTGAAGCTTTCTTT
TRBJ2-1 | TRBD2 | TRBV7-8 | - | CASSSPSGNLYGEQFF | TGTGCCAGCAGCTCCCCTAGCGGGAACCTCTACGGTGAGCAGTTCTTC
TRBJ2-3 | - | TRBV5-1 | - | CASSFGVGSTDTQYF | TGCGCCAGCAGCTTCGGGGTGGGGAGCACAGATACGCAGTATTTT
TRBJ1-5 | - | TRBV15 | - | CATSRMKTGKQPQHF | TGTGCCACCAGCAGAATGAAAACAGGGAAGCAGCCCCAGCATTTT
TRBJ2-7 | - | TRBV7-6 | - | CASSLGVSYEQYF | TGTGCCAGCAGCTTAGGGGTCTCCTACGAGCAGTACTTC
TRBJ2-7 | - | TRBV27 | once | CASTTRFGGTYEQYF | TGTGCCAGCACCACCCGCTTCGGCGGAACCTACGAGCAGTACTTC
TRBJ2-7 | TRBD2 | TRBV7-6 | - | CASSLEVFGLAETYEQYF | TGTGCCAGCAGCTTAGAGGTGTTCGGACTAGCGGAGACCTACGAGCAGTACTTC
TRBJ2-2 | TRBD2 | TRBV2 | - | CASRVLAGGPGELFF | TGTGCCAGCAGAGTACTAGCGGGAGGGCCGGGGGAGCTGTTTTTT
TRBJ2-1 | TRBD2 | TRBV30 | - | CAWKREGANEQFF | TGTGCCTGGAAGCGGGAGGGTGCCAATGAGCAGTTCTTC
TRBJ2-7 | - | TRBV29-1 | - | CSVLTRGERDEQYF | TGCAGCGTTCTGACCAGGGGAGAACGGGACGAGCAGTACTTC
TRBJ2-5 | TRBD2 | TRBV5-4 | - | CASSHARASGIQETQYF | TGTGCCAGCAGCCACGCCCGGGCTAGCGGAATACAAGAGACCCAGTACTTC
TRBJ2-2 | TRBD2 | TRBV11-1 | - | CASSLLLADDTGELFF | TGTGCCAGCAGCTTACTTCTAGCGGATGACACCGGGGAGCTGTTTTTT
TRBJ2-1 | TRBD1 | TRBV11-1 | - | CASSSQGIKTVAQFF | TGTGCCAGCAGCTCACAGGGGATCAAGACAGTGGCGCAGTTCTTC
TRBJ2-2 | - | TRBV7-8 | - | CASSPTANTGELFF | TGTGCCAGCAGCCCGACAGCGAACACCGGGGAGCTGTTTTTT
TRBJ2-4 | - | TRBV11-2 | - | CASSALAPGNEARNIQYF | TGTGCCAGCAGCGCGCTCGCTCCGGGCAACGAGGCCCGAAACATTCAGTACTTC
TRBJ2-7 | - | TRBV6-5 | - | CASSYSRTENYEQYF | TGTGCCAGCAGTTACTCACGGACGGAAAACTACGAGCAGTACTTC
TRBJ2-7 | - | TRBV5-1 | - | CASSLGVPGQSEQYF | TGCGCCAGCAGCTTGGGAGTACCGGGTCAGTCCGAGCAGTACTTC
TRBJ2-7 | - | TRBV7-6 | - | CASSLGGQLLSYEQYF | TGTGCCAGCAGCTTAGGAGGCCAGCTCCTCTCCTACGAGCAGTACTTC
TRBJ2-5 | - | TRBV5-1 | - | CASSLGAGMGTQYF | TGCGCCAGCAGCTTGGGGGCGGGGATGGGGACCCAGTACTTC
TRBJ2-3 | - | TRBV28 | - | CASSPGRGTDTQYF | TGTGCCAGCAGTCCGGGACGGGGCACAGATACGCAGTATTTT
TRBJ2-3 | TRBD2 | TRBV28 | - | CASSSASSGDTDTQYF | TGTGCCAGCAGTTCCGCCTCTAGCGGGGACACAGATACGCAGTATTTT
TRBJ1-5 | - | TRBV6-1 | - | CASRTQSSNQPQHF | TGTGCCAGCAGGACCCAGTCTAGCAATCAGCCCCAGCATTTT
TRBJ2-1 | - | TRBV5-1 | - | CASSLVGTDYNEQFF | TGCGCCAGCAGCTTGGTCGGGACGGACTACAATGAGCAGTTCTTC
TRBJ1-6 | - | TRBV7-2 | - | CASSLGSVGYNSPLHF | TGTGCCAGCAGCTTAGGATCGGTGGGCTATAATTCACCCCTCCACTTT
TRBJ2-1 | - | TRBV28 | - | CASSSLPPNSYNEQFF | TGTGCCAGCAGTTCATTACCCCCGAACTCCTACAATGAGCAGTTCTTC
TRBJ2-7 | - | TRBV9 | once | CASSAAGSAGFYEQYF | TGTGCCAGCAGCGCCGCCGGTAGCGCGGGATTTTACGAGCAGTACTTC
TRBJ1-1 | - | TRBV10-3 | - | CAISESWSDPNTEAFF | TGTGCCATCAGTGAGTCGTGGTCGGACCCGAACACTGAAGCTTTCTTT
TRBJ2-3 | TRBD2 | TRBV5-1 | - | CASSITSGPSTDTQYF | TGCGCCAGCAGCATAACTAGCGGTCCTAGCACAGATACGCAGTATTTT
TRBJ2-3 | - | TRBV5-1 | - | CASSYPGGGNTQYF | TGCGCCAGCAGTTACCCAGGGGGGGGTAATACGCAGTATTTT
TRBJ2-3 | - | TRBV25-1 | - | CASSEQTSGTDTQYF | TGTGCCAGCAGTGAGCAGACGAGCGGCACAGATACGCAGTATTTT
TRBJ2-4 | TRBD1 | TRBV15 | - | CATSREAPTGTGANIQYF | TGTGCCACCAGCAGAGAAGCCCCCACCGGGACAGGGGCCAACATTCAGTACTTC